The T cell receptor (beta chain) described here comes from a study of blood T cell repertoires in COVID-19. Turning to the study itself: Samples came from the United States, Italy and Spain, spanning acute and convalescent COVID-19.

The CDR3 totals 15 residues. The V gene end was trimmed by 5 bases and the J gene end by 4 bases; junction bases not matched to a gene: 9. Germline V CDR1 and CDR2: SGHNT, YENEEA. Method: immunoSEQ multiplex PCR; TCRdb's copy keeps in-frame clones and lacks some. The sample lists around 100,000 clones, around four fifths occurring once. The sample comprised peripheral blood. This sequence joins TRBV11-3 and TRBJ2-7; 9 bases agree with TRBD2. The clonotype originates from a man in his 60s with acute or convalescent COVID-19. The CDR3 here is CASSPGLAGIYEQYF. CDR3 nucleotide sequence: TGTGCCAGCAGCCCCGGGCTAGCGGGGATTTACGAGCAGTACTTC.